This record covers a single T cell receptor beta chain. This sample stems from a study of blood T cell repertoires in COVID-19. Study-wide background: Collection of acute and convalescent COVID-19 samples took place in the United States, Italy and Spain.

CDR1 is SEHNR, CDR2 FQNEAQ, per germline (reference sequence). Trimming cost V 1 base and J 4 bases, with 10 bases left between them. The CDR3 sequence is 14 residues long. Assay used: immunoSEQ multiplex PCR; TCRdb lists only in-frame clones, some missing. The data show 200,000 to 250,000 clones, about 82% seen once. The Seattle site enrolled patients during active infection and followed them longitudinally. This chain joins TRBV7-9 and TRBJ1-2; D gene unclear. This TCR was recovered from a woman aged 65 to 85 with COVID-19, enrolled during active disease. The source material was peripheral blood. In DNA form, the CDR3 reads TGTGCCAGCAGCTTAGGTGGAGAGATCTATGGCTACACCTTC. Translating gives CASSLGGEIYGYTF.